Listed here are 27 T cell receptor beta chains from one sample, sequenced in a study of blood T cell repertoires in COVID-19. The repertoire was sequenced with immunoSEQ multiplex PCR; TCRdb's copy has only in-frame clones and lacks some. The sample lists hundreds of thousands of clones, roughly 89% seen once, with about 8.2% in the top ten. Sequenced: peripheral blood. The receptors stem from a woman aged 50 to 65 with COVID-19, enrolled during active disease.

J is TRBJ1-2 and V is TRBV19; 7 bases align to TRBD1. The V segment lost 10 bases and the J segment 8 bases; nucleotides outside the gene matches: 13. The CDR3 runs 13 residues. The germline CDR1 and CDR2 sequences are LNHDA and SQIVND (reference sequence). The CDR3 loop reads CATKQGPGGGYTF. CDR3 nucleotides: TGTGCCACCAAACAGGGGCCTGGAGGGGGCTACACCTTC. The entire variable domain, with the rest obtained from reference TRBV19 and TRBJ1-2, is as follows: DGGITQSPKYLFRKEGQNVTLSCEQNLNHDAMYWYRQDPGQGLRLIYYSQIVNDFQKGDIAEGYSVSREKKESFPLTVTSAQKNPTAFYLCATKQGPGGGYTFGSGTRLTVV.

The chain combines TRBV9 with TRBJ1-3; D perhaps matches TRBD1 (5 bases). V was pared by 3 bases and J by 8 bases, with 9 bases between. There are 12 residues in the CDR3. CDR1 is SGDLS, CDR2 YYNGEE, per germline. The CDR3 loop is CASSAGGDTIYF. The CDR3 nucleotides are TGTGCCAGCAGCGCGGGGGGGGACACCATATATTTT.

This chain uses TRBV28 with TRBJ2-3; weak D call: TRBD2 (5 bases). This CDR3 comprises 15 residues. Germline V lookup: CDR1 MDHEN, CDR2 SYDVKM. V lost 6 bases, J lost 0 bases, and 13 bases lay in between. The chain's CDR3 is CASSLLRTSTDTQYF. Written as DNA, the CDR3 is TGTGCCAGCAGCCTTCTAAGGACTAGCACAGATACGCAGTATTTT. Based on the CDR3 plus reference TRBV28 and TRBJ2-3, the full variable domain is DVKVTQSSRYLVKRTGEKVFLECVQDMDHENMFWYRQDPGLGLRLIYFSYDVKMKEKGDIPEGYSVSREKKERFSLILESASTNQTSMYLCASSLLRTSTDTQYFGPGTRLTVL.

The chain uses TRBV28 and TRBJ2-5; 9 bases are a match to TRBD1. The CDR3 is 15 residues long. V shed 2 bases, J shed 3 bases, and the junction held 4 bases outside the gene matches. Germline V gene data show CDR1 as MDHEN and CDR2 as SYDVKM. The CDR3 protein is CASSLPGQGEETQYF. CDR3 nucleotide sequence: TGTGCCAGCAGTTTACCGGGACAGGGAGAAGAGACCCAGTACTTC.

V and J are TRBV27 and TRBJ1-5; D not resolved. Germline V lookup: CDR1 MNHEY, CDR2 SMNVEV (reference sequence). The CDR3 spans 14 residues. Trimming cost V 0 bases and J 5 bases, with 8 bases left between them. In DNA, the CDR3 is TGTGCCAGCAGTTTATCCACATCCTATCAGCCCCAGCATTTT. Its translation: CASSLSTSYQPQHF.

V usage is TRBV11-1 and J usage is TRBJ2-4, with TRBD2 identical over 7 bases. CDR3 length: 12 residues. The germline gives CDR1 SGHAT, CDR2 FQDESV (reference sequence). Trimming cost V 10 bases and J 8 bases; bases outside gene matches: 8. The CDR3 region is CATGGVSDIQYF. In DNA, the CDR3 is TGTGCCACGGGGGGAGTTTCGGACATTCAGTACTTC. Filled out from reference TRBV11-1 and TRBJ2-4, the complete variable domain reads EAEVAQSPRYKITEKSQAVAFWCDPISGHATLYWYRQILGQGPELLVQFQDESVVDDSQLPKDRFSAERLKGVDSTLKIQPAELGDSAMYLCATGGVSDIQYFGAGTRLSVL.

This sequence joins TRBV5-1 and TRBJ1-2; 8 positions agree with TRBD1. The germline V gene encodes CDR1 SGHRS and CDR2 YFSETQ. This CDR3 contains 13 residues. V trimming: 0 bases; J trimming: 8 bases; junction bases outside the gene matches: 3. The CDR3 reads CASSLAGGLGYTF. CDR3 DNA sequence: TGCGCCAGCAGCTTGGCAGGGGGCTTAGGCTACACCTTC.

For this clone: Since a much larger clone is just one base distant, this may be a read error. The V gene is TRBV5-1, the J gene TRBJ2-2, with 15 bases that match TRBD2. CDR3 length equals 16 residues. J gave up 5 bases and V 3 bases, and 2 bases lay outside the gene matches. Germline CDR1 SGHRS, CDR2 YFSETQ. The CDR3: CASSSGLAGGTGELFF. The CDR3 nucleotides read TGCGCCAGCAGCTCCGGACTAGCGGGGGGGACCGGGGAGCTGTTTTTT.

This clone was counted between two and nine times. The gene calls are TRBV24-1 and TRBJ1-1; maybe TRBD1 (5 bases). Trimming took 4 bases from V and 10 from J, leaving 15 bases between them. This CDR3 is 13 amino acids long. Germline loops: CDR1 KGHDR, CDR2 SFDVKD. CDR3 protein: CATSDPVGGVAFF. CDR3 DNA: TGTGCCACCAGTGACCCGGTGGGGGGTGTAGCTTTCTTT.

DNA of the CDR3: TGTGCCAGCAGCCATACGACAGGGGGTGCCTACGAGCAGTACTTC. This sequence encodes CASSHTTGGAYEQYF. The chain carries TRBV14 and TRBJ2-7; 9 bases align to TRBD1. V shed 3 bases and J 2 bases; nucleotides not matched to a gene: 5. Per the germline V gene, CDR1 is SGHDN and CDR2 is FVKESK. The CDR3 totals 15 residues.

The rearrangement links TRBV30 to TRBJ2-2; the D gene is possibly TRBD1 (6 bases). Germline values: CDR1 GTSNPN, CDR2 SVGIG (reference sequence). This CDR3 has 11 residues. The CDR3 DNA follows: TGTTCCGGGACAAAAACCGGGGAGCTGTTTTTT. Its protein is CSGTKTGELFF.

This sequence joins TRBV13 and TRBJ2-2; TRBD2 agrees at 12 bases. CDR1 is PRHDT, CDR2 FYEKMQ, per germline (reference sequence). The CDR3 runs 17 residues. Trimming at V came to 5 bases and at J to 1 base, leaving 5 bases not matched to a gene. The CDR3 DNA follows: TGTGCCAGCAGCGCAAGGACTAGCGGGGAGAACACCGGGGAGCTGTTTTTT. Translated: CASSARTSGENTGELFF.

CDR3 DNA sequence: TGTGCCTGGAGCTCGAAGGGACTAATGCTTGGAGAGACCCAGTACTTC. Its translation: CAWSSKGLMLGETQYF. This chain links TRBV30 with TRBJ2-5; TRBD2 matches at 7 bases. The CDR3 loop spans 16 amino acids. CDR1 is GTSNPN, CDR2 SVGIG, per germline (reference sequence). Germline trimming cut 3 bases from V and 4 bases from J; bases unmatched to any gene: 14.

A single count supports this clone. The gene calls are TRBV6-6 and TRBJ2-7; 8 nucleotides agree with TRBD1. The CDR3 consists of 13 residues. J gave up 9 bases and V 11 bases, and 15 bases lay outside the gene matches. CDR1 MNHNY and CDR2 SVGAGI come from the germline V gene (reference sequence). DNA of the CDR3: TGTGCCTCAACCGGACAGGGTATTGGGGGGCAGTACTTC. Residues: CASTGQGIGGQYF.

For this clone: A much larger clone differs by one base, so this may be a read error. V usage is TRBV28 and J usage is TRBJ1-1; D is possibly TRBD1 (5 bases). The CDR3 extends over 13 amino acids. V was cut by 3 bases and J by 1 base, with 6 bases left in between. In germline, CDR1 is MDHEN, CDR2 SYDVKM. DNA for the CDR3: TGTGCCAGCAGTTTTAGGGGGAACACTGAAGCTTTCTTT. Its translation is CASSFRGNTEAFF.

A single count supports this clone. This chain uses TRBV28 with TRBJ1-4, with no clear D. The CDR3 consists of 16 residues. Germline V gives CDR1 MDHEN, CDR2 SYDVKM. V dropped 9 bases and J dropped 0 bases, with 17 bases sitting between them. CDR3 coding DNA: TGTGCCAGAGGCGGCCGGCGGCCTCCAACTAATGAAAAACTGTTTTTT. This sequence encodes CARGGRRPPTNEKLFF.

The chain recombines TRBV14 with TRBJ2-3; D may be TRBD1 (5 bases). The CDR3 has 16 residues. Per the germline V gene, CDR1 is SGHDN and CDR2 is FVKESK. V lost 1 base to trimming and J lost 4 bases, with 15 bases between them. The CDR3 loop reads CASSQGSGPFPDTQYF. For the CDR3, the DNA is TGTGCCAGCAGCCAAGGCTCAGGGCCCTTTCCAGATACGCAGTATTTT.

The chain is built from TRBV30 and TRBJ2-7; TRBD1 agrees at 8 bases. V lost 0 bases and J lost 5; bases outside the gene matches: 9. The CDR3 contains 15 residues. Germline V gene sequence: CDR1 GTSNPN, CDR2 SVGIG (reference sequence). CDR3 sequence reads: CAWSVPTGVVDEQYF. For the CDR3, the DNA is TGTGCCTGGAGTGTACCGACAGGGGTTGTCGACGAGCAGTACTTC.

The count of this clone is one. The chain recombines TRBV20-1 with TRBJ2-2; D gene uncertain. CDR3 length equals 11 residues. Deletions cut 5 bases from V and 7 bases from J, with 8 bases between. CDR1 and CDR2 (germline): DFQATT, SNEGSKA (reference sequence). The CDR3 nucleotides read TGCAGTGCTCCGCGCGACGGGGAGCTGTTTTTT. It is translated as CSAPRDGELFF.

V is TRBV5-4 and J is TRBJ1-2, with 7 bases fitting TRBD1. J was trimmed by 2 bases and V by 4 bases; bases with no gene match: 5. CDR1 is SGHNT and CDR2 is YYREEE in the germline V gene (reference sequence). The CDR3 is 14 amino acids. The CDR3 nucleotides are TGTGCCAGCAGCCCGGGACAGTCAAACTATGGCTACACCTTC. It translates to CASSPGQSNYGYTF.

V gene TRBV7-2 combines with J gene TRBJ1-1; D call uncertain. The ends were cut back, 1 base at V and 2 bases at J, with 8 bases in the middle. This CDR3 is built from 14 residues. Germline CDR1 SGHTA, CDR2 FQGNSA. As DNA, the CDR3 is TGTGCCAGCAGCTTAGGGGCAGCTAACACTGAAGCTTTCTTT. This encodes CASSLGAANTEAFF.

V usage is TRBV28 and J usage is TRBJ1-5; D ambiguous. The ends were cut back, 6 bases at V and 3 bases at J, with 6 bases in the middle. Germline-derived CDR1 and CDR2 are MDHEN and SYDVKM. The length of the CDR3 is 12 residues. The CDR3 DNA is TGTGCCAGCAGGTCTAACAATCAGCCCCAGCATTTT. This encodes CASRSNNQPQHF.

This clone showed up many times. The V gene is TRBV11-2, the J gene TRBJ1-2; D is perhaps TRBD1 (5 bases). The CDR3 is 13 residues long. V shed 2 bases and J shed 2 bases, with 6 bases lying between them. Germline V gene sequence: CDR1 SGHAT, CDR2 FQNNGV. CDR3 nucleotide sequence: TGTGCCAGCAGCTTATCAGGGAACTATGGCTACACCTTC. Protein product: CASSLSGNYGYTF.

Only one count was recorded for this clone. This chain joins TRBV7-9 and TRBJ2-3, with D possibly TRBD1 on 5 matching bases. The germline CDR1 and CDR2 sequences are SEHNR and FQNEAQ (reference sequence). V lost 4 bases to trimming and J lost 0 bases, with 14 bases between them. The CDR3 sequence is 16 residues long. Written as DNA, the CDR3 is TGTGCCAGCAGCTCGAATTACAGGTTTAGCACAGATACGCAGTATTTT. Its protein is CASSSNYRFSTDTQYF. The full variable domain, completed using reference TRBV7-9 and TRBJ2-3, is DTGVSQNPRHKITKRGQNVTFRCDPISEHNRLYWYRQTLGQGPEFLTYFQNEAQLEKSRLLSDRFSAERPKGSFSTLEIQRTEQGDSAMYLCASSSNYRFSTDTQYFGPGTRLTVL.

The CDR3 DNA reads TGTGCCAGCAGCGCGGACAGGGGGCAGCACAATGAGCAGTTCTTC. Translation: CASSADRGQHNEQFF. The chain joins TRBV7-3 to TRBJ2-1; 11 positions match TRBD1. Germline CDR1 is SGHTA and CDR2 is FQGTGA. With 5 bases clipped from V and 5 bases from J, the junction kept 5 bases outside the gene matches. The length of the CDR3 is 15 residues.

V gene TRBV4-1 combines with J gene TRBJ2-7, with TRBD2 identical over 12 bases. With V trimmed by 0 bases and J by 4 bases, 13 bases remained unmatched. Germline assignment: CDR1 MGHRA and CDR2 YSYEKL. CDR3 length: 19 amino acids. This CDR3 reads CASSQESPWTSGVDYEQYF. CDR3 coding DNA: TGCGCCAGCAGCCAAGAATCCCCCTGGACTAGCGGGGTCGATTACGAGCAGTACTTC.

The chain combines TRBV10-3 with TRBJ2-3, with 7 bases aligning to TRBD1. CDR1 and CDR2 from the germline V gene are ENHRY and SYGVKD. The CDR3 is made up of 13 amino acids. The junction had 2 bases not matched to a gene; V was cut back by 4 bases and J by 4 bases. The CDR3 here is CAISVTGADTQYF. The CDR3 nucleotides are TGTGCCATCAGTGTTACAGGGGCAGATACGCAGTATTTT.